This entry lists 25 T cell receptor beta chains sequenced from one sample in a study of shared clonotypes between healthy human individuals. Naive CD8 cells, CD45RO-negative and positively selected for CCR7, excluded terminally differentiated effector memory CD45RA+ cells. Method: immunoSEQ multiplex PCR; TCRdb's copy keeps in-frame clones and lacks some. Among some 2.1 million clones, around 93% were seen once, and the ten largest hold about 1.6%. Sequencing was done on a sample of naive CD8+ T cells from PBMCs. These receptors were obtained from a young man in good health. Some clones in this sample may be carry-over from other donors' samples.

The V gene is TRBV4-1, the J gene TRBJ1-5; 11 nucleotides line up with TRBD1. V trimming: 6 bases; J trimming: 0 bases; junction bases outside the gene matches: 4. Per the germline V gene, CDR1 is MGHRA and CDR2 is YSYEKL. The CDR3 spans 16 residues. The CDR3 DNA follows: TGCGCCAGCAGACCCGGGACAGGGGGTAGCAATCAGCCCCAGCATTTT. Translating gives CASRPGTGGSNQPQHF.

On this clone: Different DNA sequences within this sample yield the same CDR3. The genes are TRBV9 and TRBJ2-1; 7 bases are shared with TRBD2. Germline CDR1 reads SGDLS; CDR2 reads YYNGEE. V shed 2 bases, J shed 4 bases, and the junction held 6 bases outside the gene matches. This CDR3 spans 15 amino acids. The CDR3 region has the DNA TGTGCCAGCAGCGTTGGGCTAGCGGAATACAATGAGCAGTTCTTC. Translating it yields CASSVGLAEYNEQFF.

The rearrangement links TRBV5-1 to TRBJ2-7; tentative D call: TRBD1 (5 bases). Germline V gene sequence: CDR1 SGHRS, CDR2 YFSETQ. V lost 2 bases and J 2 bases, leaving 11 bases between the germline ends. The CDR3 runs to 14 residues. The CDR3 is CASSFQGGTYEQYF. CDR3 DNA: TGCGCCAGCAGCTTCCAGGGTGGGACCTACGAGCAGTACTTC.

This chain links TRBV16 with TRBJ2-2, with a weak D call TRBD1 (5 bases). Germline lookup yields CDR1 KGHSY and CDR2 FQNENV. The CDR3 is 15 residues long. Trimming left V 0 bases short and J 6 bases short, with 11 bases between. For the CDR3, the DNA is TGTGCCAGCAGCCAATCCGATCCAGGGTCCGGGGAGCTGTTTTTT. Encoded protein: CASSQSDPGSGELFF. Complete variable domain (other parts from reference TRBV16 and TRBJ2-2): GEEVAQTPKHLVRGEGQKAKLYCAPIKGHSYVFWYQQVLKNEFKFLISFQNENVFDETGMPKERFSAKCLPNSPCSLEIQATKLEDSAVYFCASSQSDPGSGELFFGEGSRLTVL.

V is TRBV4-1 and J is TRBJ2-1, with a possible D match to TRBD2 (5 bases). Germline CDR1 is MGHRA and CDR2 is YSYEKL. V dropped 1 base and J dropped 0 bases, with 10 bases sitting between them. The CDR3 consists of 16 residues. The CDR3 loop reads CASSQGRGVSYNEQFF. In nucleotides, the CDR3 is TGCGCCAGCAGCCAAGGTCGGGGAGTCTCCTACAATGAGCAGTTCTTC.

The rearrangement links TRBV29-1 to TRBJ2-7; 9 positions match TRBD1. Germline lookup yields CDR1 SQVTM and CDR2 ANQGSEA. The J segment lost 3 bases and the V segment lost 5 bases, leaving 8 bases of the junction unmatched. The CDR3 is 14 amino acids. The CDR3 nucleotides read TGCAGCGTTACCCTCCCGGGACAGGGCTACGAGCAGTACTTC. It codes for CSVTLPGQGYEQYF.

The rearrangement links TRBV28 to TRBJ2-7; TRBD1 is a possible D gene (6 bases). Trimming stripped 4 bases from V and 3 bases from J, with 10 bases between. The CDR3 consists of 13 residues. Germline V gene sequence: CDR1 MDHEN, CDR2 SYDVKM. The CDR3 spells CASSWTADYEQYF. The CDR3 DNA reads TGTGCCAGCAGTTGGACAGCTGACTACGAGCAGTACTTC.

This clone was observed a single time. This chain connects TRBV2 to TRBJ1-4; D unclear. The germline V gene has CDR1 SNHLY and CDR2 FYNNEI. V was shortened by 3 bases and J by 16 bases, with 15 bases between the two germline ends. CDR3 length equals 12 residues. The CDR3 loop is CASSDVGTLGFF. In DNA form, the CDR3 reads TGTGCCAGCAGTGATGTAGGTACCCTGGGGTTTTTT.

The chain uses TRBV28 and TRBJ2-1, with D perhaps matching TRBD1 (5 bases). This CDR3 spans 15 amino acids. CDR1 and CDR2 from the germline V gene are MDHEN and SYDVKM. Trimming stripped 4 bases from V and 1 base from J, with 11 bases between. DNA of the CDR3: TGTGCCAGCAGTTCAGGGTATAGATCCTACAATGAGCAGTTCTTC. Translation: CASSSGYRSYNEQFF.

The chain's CDR3 is CASSRVPGPIYEQYF. The CDR3 DNA follows: TGTGCCAGCAGTCGCGTCCCGGGACCGATTTACGAGCAGTACTTC. The V and J genes are TRBV2 and TRBJ2-7; possibly TRBD1 or TRBD2 for D (5 bases each). The CDR3 spans 15 residues. CDR1 is SNHLY and CDR2 is FYNNEI in the germline V gene. V lost 5 bases and J 4 bases, leaving 18 bases between the germline ends.

The chain uses TRBV6-6 and TRBJ2-2; 8 bases map to TRBD2. Per germline, CDR1 MNHNY and CDR2 SVGAGI (reference sequence). The CDR3 covers 15 residues. Unmatched junction bases numbered 4, after V lost 0 bases and J lost 7 bases. In nucleotides, the CDR3 is TGTGCCAGCAGTTACTCGTCACTAGCGGTCGGGGAGCTGTTTTTT. Amino acids: CASSYSSLAVGELFF.

The J gene is TRBJ2-2, the V gene TRBV29-1; 7 bases align to TRBD1. In germline, CDR1 is SQVTM, CDR2 ANQGSEA. V shed 0 bases and J 6 bases; nucleotides not matched to a gene: 19. The CDR3 runs 19 residues. The CDR3 DNA is TGCAGCGTTGAAGATCTGGGGGCCCAACAGGGGCTTGTGCCCGGGGAGCTGTTTTTT. It translates to CSVEDLGAQQGLVPGELFF.

The table lists this clone with a count of one. This sequence joins TRBV6-4 and TRBJ1-2; D uncertain. Per germline, CDR1 MRHNA and CDR2 SNTAGT. The CDR3 contains 13 residues. V lost 3 bases, J lost 8 bases, and 13 bases lay in between. The CDR3: CASSDKEAVGYTF. CDR3 nucleotides: TGTGCCAGCAGTGATAAAGAGGCGGTAGGCTACACCTTC.

This chain joins TRBV9 and TRBJ2-1, with D tentatively TRBD2 (5 bases). The CDR3 runs 14 residues. The V gene lost 6 bases and the J gene lost 0 bases, with 10 bases spanning the gap. CDR1 is SGDLS and CDR2 is YYNGEE in the germline V gene. CDR3 loop: CASTPGSSYNEQFF. The CDR3 DNA reads TGTGCCAGCACCCCTGGGAGCTCCTACAATGAGCAGTTCTTC.

About this clone: The same CDR3 is also encoded by other DNA sequences in this sample. The chain carries TRBV7-8 and TRBJ2-2; D is perhaps TRBD2 (6 bases). Germline V gene lookup returns CDR1 SGHVS and CDR2 FQNEAQ. V lost 2 bases, J lost 0 bases, and 7 bases lay in between. The CDR3 is made up of 15 amino acids. The CDR3 reads CASSLLASNTGELFF. CDR3 DNA sequence: TGTGCCAGCAGCTTACTAGCGTCGAACACCGGGGAGCTGTTTTTT.

The chain is built from TRBV25-1 and TRBJ2-7, with TRBD2 as a possible D gene (6 bases). Germline V CDR1 and CDR2: MGHDK, SYGVNS. Trimming took 5 bases from V and 2 from J, leaving 16 bases between them. This CDR3 spans 15 amino acids. CDR3 residues: CASSHRDLPPYEQYF. The CDR3 DNA reads as TGTGCCAGCAGTCACCGGGACTTGCCCCCCTACGAGCAGTACTTC.

V is TRBV15 and J is TRBJ2-2; tentatively, D is TRBD2 (5 bases). The germline CDR1 and CDR2 sequences are LNHNV and YYDKDF (reference sequence). V shed 4 bases and J shed 6 bases, with 12 bases lying between them. The CDR3 extends over 14 amino acids. The CDR3 DNA is TGTGCCACCAGCACCAGTCGGCGGGCCGGGGAGCTGTTTTTT. It is translated as CATSTSRRAGELFF.

Note on this clone: This sample also contains other DNA sequences that code for the same CDR3. The chain combines TRBV7-9 with TRBJ2-1; the match to TRBD2 covers 13 bases. The CDR3 is made up of 16 amino acids. The V segment lost 4 bases and the J segment 4 bases; nucleotides outside the gene matches: 4. Germline V gives CDR1 SEHNR, CDR2 FQNEAQ (reference sequence). In DNA, the CDR3 is TGTGCCAGCAGCTCCAGGACTAGCGGGAGATACAATGAGCAGTTCTTC. Protein: CASSSRTSGRYNEQFF.

J is TRBJ1-1 and V is TRBV7-9, with D perhaps matching TRBD1 (6 bases). Trimming pared 4 bases from V and 2 bases from J, leaving 17 bases between. The CDR3 totals 16 residues. Germline V lookup: CDR1 SEHNR, CDR2 FQNEAQ (reference sequence). The DNA of the CDR3 is TGTGCCAGCAGCTCCACAGGGTCGGGCGGAAACACTGAAGCTTTCTTT. Encoded protein: CASSSTGSGGNTEAFF.

This chain joins TRBV4-3 and TRBJ2-5, with 7 bases aligning to TRBD2. This CDR3 has 17 amino acids. Per germline, CDR1 LGHNA and CDR2 YSLEER. J was trimmed by 4 bases and V by 0 bases; bases with no gene match: 11. Written as DNA, the CDR3 is TGCGCCAGCAGCCAAGACGGGGGGTATGGGTTTGGAGAGACCCAGTACTTC. This translates into CASSQDGGYGFGETQYF.

This rearrangement joins TRBV14 to TRBJ2-5; TRBD2 aligns across 8 bases. The germline V gene has CDR1 SGHDN and CDR2 FVKESK. The V gene end was trimmed by 1 base and the J gene end by 4 bases; junction bases not matched to a gene: 5. CDR3 size: 15 residues. The CDR3 bases are TGTGCCAGCAGCCAAGTCGGGGGGGTTGGAGAGACCCAGTACTTC. Its protein is CASSQVGGVGETQYF. Combining the CDR3 with reference TRBV14 and TRBJ2-5 gives the whole variable domain EAGVTQFPSHSVIEKGQTVTLRCDPISGHDNLYWYRRVMGKEIKFLLHFVKESKQDESGMPNNRFLAERTGGTYSTLKVQPAELEDSGVYFCASSQVGGVGETQYFGPGTRLLVL.

V usage is TRBV30 and J usage is TRBJ2-7; D might be TRBD2 (6 bases). This CDR3 is 13 amino acids long. Looked up from germline, CDR1 is GTSNPN and CDR2 is SVGIG (reference sequence). Trimming took off 2 bases at V and 7 bases at J, with 15 bases between the two ends. The CDR3 bases are TGTGCCTGGAGTTACGGGAGCAAAGGGGAGCAGTACTTC. This translates into CAWSYGSKGEQYF.

The V and J genes are TRBV6-1 and TRBJ2-2, with a possible D match to TRBD2 (5 bases). Trimming stripped 6 bases from V and 7 bases from J, with 9 bases between. There are 12 residues in the CDR3. From germline, CDR1 is MNHNS and CDR2 SASEGT. CDR3 amino acids: CASSGEGGELFF. CDR3 nucleotide sequence: TGTGCCAGCAGCGGTGAGGGCGGGGAGCTGTTTTTT.

The V call is TRBV28, the J call TRBJ2-1, with TRBD2 matching 10 bases. The CDR3 has 16 residues. Germline CDR1 and CDR2: MDHEN and SYDVKM. After removal of 7 bases from V and 8 bases from J, the junction contained 14 bases not matched to a gene. The CDR3: CASTLLLAGQSHEQFF. Written as DNA, the CDR3 is TGTGCCAGCACTCTTCTACTAGCGGGACAGAGCCATGAGCAGTTCTTC.

The CDR3 region has the DNA TGCGCCAGCAGCCCAGAGATAGTGGATTACGAGCAGTACTTC. Translation gives CASSPEIVDYEQYF. This sequence joins TRBV5-1 and TRBJ2-7; D is ambiguous. V gave up 4 bases and J gave up 4 bases, with 15 bases separating them. The CDR3 totals 14 residues. Germline V lookup: CDR1 SGHRS, CDR2 YFSETQ.